This T cell receptor beta chain was captured by sequencing in a study of blood T cell repertoires in COVID-19. The overall study: Spain, Italy and the United States supplied samples that represented acute and convalescent COVID-19. Nucleic acid was either cDNA or gDNA, and it came from T cells, B-cell-depleted T cells, or PBMCs.

In the original analysis: For nucleated cells, counts were estimated from reference gene primer amplification. The protocol was immunoSEQ multiplex PCR, while the TCRdb copy is restricted to in-frame clones and leaves out a portion. V and J calls and clone size are given by that table; D and trimming were obtained from the DNA. The table has 150,000 to 160,000 clones, approximately 82% seen once. This clone has a single count. The V and J ends lost 5 bases and 6 bases respectively, with 29 bases between them. This CDR3 comprises 18 residues. Germline CDR1 reads SSHAT; CDR2 reads FNYEAQ (reference sequence).

This chain links TRBV7-7 with TRBJ2-7; tentatively, D is TRBD2 (5 bases). The sample taken for sequencing was peripheral blood. The clonotype originates from a woman aged 45-59 years with acute or convalescent COVID-19. The CDR3 reads CASSPMPPSSALRVEQYF. Here the CDR3 DNA reads TGTGCCAGCAGCCCTATGCCCCCATCCTCAGCCCTGCGGGTCGAGCAGTACTTC.